The 21 T cell receptor beta chains in this list originate from one sample, sequenced in a study of regulatory T cells in long-lasting Graves disease. Time point defined: persistent/refractory GD, antithyroid drugs over 5 years with positive TRAb. PBMCs were the source of the RNA used for TCR sequencing. Researchers made TCR beta libraries by using iRepertoire HTBI primers and running Arm-PCR on CDR3 regions. One entry per CDR3 protein results from TCRdb running MiXCR on the multiplex PCR reads. The data contain roughly 400,000 distinct CDR3 sequences, under 25% of them seen just once; the ten biggest clones take up more than 13%. The sample was peripheral blood mononuclear cells (PBMCs), taken when the disease was refractory, from a patient treated with antithyroid drugs. These receptors originate from a female donor with Graves disease.

In its sample, this clonotype was seen many times. The V and J genes are TRBV12-3 or TRBV12-4 and TRBJ2-5; D gene uncertain. This CDR3 region has 12 residues. V was clipped by 6 bases and J by 4 bases, with 9 bases between them. CDR3 in amino acids: CASRPSSETQYF. The CDR3 region has the DNA TGTGCCAGCAGACCGTCATCAGAGACCCAGTACTTC.

This clonotype was seen at least ten times. The chain is built from TRBV6-1 and TRBJ2-7; 9 bases fit TRBD2. This CDR3 spans 15 amino acids. Germline V gene data show CDR1 as MNHNS and CDR2 as SASEGT. Trimming cost V 7 bases and J 2 bases; bases outside gene matches: 9. CDR3 bases: TGTGCCAGCACCGAGGGGTCTAGCGGGGCCTACGAGCAGTACTTC. Its translation: CASTEGSSGAYEQYF.

This chain uses TRBV27 with TRBJ2-3, with TRBD2 matching over 13 bases. The CDR3 is 16 residues long. V was pared by 5 bases and J by 5 bases, with 7 bases of the junction left unmatched. The germline V gene has CDR1 MNHEY and CDR2 SMNVEV (reference sequence). The CDR3 is CASSPWTSGSIDTQYF. The DNA for the CDR3 is TGTGCCAGCAGTCCGTGGACTAGCGGGAGTATAGATACGCAGTATTTT.

As for this clonotype: A much larger clone differs from this one at a single base, so this may be a read error. V and J are TRBV6-2 or TRBV6-3 and TRBJ1-5, with 8 bases matching TRBD1. Per the germline V gene, CDR1 is MNHEY and CDR2 is SVGEGT. The CDR3 spans 15 residues. CDR3 sequence: CASSGAPGGNQPRHF. DNA for the CDR3: TGTGCCAGCAGTGGTGCGCCAGGGGGCAATCAGCCCCGGCATTTT.

The genes are TRBV6-1 and TRBJ2-2; 9 nucleotides match TRBD1. Unmatched junction bases numbered 6, after V lost 2 bases and J lost 8 bases. The CDR3 is 15 amino acids. The germline gives CDR1 MNHNS, CDR2 SASEGT. CDR3 nucleotide sequence: TGTGCCAGCAGTGAACTAACAGGGGGCTTGGGGGAGCTGTTTTTT. It is translated as CASSELTGGLGELFF.

The V gene is TRBV18, the J gene TRBJ1-2; D may be TRBD1 (5 bases). V lost 3 bases and J lost 6, with 14 bases in between. The CDR3 is made up of 14 amino acids. Germline values: CDR1 KGHSH, CDR2 LQKENI. This CDR3 reads CASSPEGLTNGYTF. Written as DNA, the CDR3 is TGTGCCAGCTCACCGGAGGGGCTCACGAATGGCTACACCTTC.

Only a few counts were recorded for this clonotype. This chain connects TRBV2 to TRBJ2-3; 7 bases match TRBD2. The V gene end was trimmed by 8 bases and the J gene end by 1 base; junction bases not matched to a gene: 6. Per germline, CDR1 SNHLY and CDR2 FYNNEI. CDR3 length: 14 amino acids. The CDR3 sequence: CASQPSGRTDTQYF. CDR3 bases: TGTGCCAGCCAGCCTAGCGGACGCACAGATACGCAGTATTTT.

V gene TRBV19 combines with J gene TRBJ2-2, with D perhaps matching TRBD2 (6 bases). CDR3 length equals 16 residues. Germline V gene data show CDR1 as LNHDA and CDR2 as SQIVND (reference sequence). V lost 5 bases and J lost 2, with 15 bases in between. The CDR3 sequence is CASSPSGLLNTGELFF. The CDR3 region has the DNA TGTGCCAGTAGTCCGTCGGGACTGCTAAACACCGGGGAGCTGTTTTTT. The entire variable domain, with the rest obtained from reference TRBV19 and TRBJ2-2, is as follows: DGGITQSPKYLFRKEGQNVTLSCEQNLNHDAMYWYRQDPGQGLRLIYYSQIVNDFQKGDIAEGYSVSREKKESFPLTVTSAQKNPTAFYLCASSPSGLLNTGELFFGEGSRLTVL.

Comment on this clonotype: One base away lies a much larger clone, so this may be a sequencing read error. The gene calls are TRBV12-3 or TRBV12-4 and TRBJ1-2; D call uncertain. The CDR3 is 14 amino acids. The V end was cut by 8 bases, the J end by 4 bases, with 17 bases between. In DNA, the CDR3 is TGTGCCAGCGGGCGCGGAGGGATTGGCTATGGCTACACCTTC. Amino acid sequence: CASGRGGIGYGYTF.

This clonotype has at least ten counts. V gene TRBV7-3 combines with J gene TRBJ2-2, with D maybe TRBD1 (5 bases). The germline gives CDR1 SGHTA, CDR2 FQGTGA. V lost 6 bases and J 5 bases, leaving 10 bases between the germline ends. The CDR3 loop spans 13 amino acids. The chain's CDR3 is CASREGVTGELFF. In DNA form, the CDR3 reads TGTGCCAGCAGAGAAGGGGTGACCGGGGAGCTGTTTTTT. Together with reference TRBV7-3 and TRBJ2-2, the CDR3 gives the full variable domain: GAGVSQTPSNKVTEKGKYVELRCDPISGHTALYWYRQSLGQGPEFLIYFQGTGAADDSGLPNDRFFAVRPEGSVSTLKIQRTERGDSAVYLCASREGVTGELFFGEGSRLTVL.

Comments on this clonotype: This could be a read error, since a much larger clone is one nucleotide away. The chain couples TRBV7-3 to TRBJ2-7, with D tentatively TRBD1 (6 bases). The CDR3 is made up of 14 amino acids. V was shortened by 5 bases and J by 0 bases, with 11 bases between the two germline ends. Germline CDR1 and CDR2: SGHTA and FQGTGA. CDR3 coding DNA: TGTGCCAGCAGCACCGGGACAATCTCCTACGAGCAGTACTTC. It translates to CASSTGTISYEQYF.

In this sample, this clonotype turned up many times. J is TRBJ2-7 and V is TRBV6-5; D is possibly TRBD2 (6 bases). The germline CDR1 and CDR2 sequences are MNHEY and SVGAGI. V shed 0 bases and J shed 1 base, with 13 bases lying between them. The CDR3 is 16 amino acids. The chain's CDR3 is CASSYSRDSPSYEQYF. DNA for the CDR3: TGTGCCAGCAGTTACTCCCGGGACTCCCCTTCCTACGAGCAGTACTTC.

The J gene is TRBJ1-2, the V gene TRBV7-2; the match to TRBD1 covers 8 bases. Trimming removed 0 bases from V and 4 bases from J; junction bases left unmatched: 10. The CDR3 spans 17 residues. Germline V gene data show CDR1 as SGHTA and CDR2 as FQGNSA. CDR3 loop: CASSLAGWQGAIYGYTF. The CDR3 DNA follows: TGTGCCAGCAGCTTAGCCGGTTGGCAGGGGGCGATCTATGGCTACACCTTC. The entire variable domain, with the rest obtained from reference TRBV7-2 and TRBJ1-2, is as follows: GAGVSQSPSNKVTEKGKDVELRCDPISGHTALYWYRQSLGQGLEFLIYFQGNSAPDKSGLPSDRFSAERTGGSVSTLTIQRTQQEDSAVYLCASSLAGWQGAIYGYTFGSGTRLTVV.

V gene TRBV10-2 combines with J gene TRBJ2-7; D might be TRBD1 (6 bases). V shed 11 bases and J shed 2 bases, with 19 bases lying between them. The CDR3 length is 14 residues. The germline V gene encodes CDR1 WSHSY and CDR2 SAAADI. CDR3 loop: CAVSSGTPTYEQYF. The CDR3 DNA sequence: TGCGCCGTATCCTCCGGGACACCGACCTACGAGCAGTACTTC.

This clonotype has more than one count but fewer than ten. The chain is built from TRBV18 and TRBJ2-5; the D is unclear. Germline V gene sequence: CDR1 KGHSH, CDR2 LQKENI. V dropped 0 bases and J dropped 4 bases, with 15 bases sitting between them. The CDR3 spans 16 residues. Written as DNA, the CDR3 is TGTGCCAGCTCACCACCAATCGGTAGGGTCGGAGAGACCCAGTACTTC. This sequence encodes CASSPPIGRVGETQYF.

The V and J genes are TRBV4-1 and TRBJ1-2; D not certain. Trimming took off 6 bases at V and 2 bases at J, with 10 bases between the two ends. CDR3 length equals 13 residues. Looked up from germline, CDR1 is MGHRA and CDR2 is YSYEKL. The CDR3 DNA follows: TGCGCCAGCAGTACACCGAAGAACTATGGCTACACCTTC. It specifies CASSTPKNYGYTF.

The gene calls are TRBV10-2 and TRBJ2-1; 10 nucleotides align to TRBD2. CDR3 size: 15 residues. In germline, CDR1 is WSHSY, CDR2 SAAADI. Germline trimming cut 1 base from V and 7 bases from J; bases unmatched to any gene: 4. CDR3 in amino acids: CASSEWLAGVNEQFF. The CDR3 coding sequence is TGCGCCAGCAGTGAGTGGCTAGCGGGAGTTAATGAGCAGTTCTTC.

About this clonotype: One end of the junction is discordant with germline, which a read error may explain. The chain joins TRBV19 to TRBJ1-1; a weak D match, TRBD1 (5 bases). The length of the CDR3 is 15 residues. Germline loops: CDR1 LNHDA, CDR2 SQIVND (reference sequence). The CDR3 reads CASSTSGSLNAEAFF. CDR3 sequence (DNA): TGTGCCAGTAGTACCTCAGGGAGCTTGAACGCTGAAGCTTTCTTT.

This clonotype was counted at least ten times. The J gene is TRBJ2-7, the V gene TRBV6-2 or TRBV6-3; D is ambiguous. The CDR3 runs 12 residues. Deletions cut 2 bases from V and 6 bases from J, with 8 bases between. Germline values: CDR1 MNHEY, CDR2 SVGEGT. In nucleotides, the CDR3 is TGTGCCAGCAGTTACCAAGGCTCCGAGCAGTACTTC. It encodes CASSYQGSEQYF.

This chain uses TRBV7-9 with TRBJ2-5; the D is unclear. Germline V gene sequence: CDR1 SEHNR, CDR2 FQNEAQ (reference sequence). The CDR3 contains 14 residues. V lost 1 base to trimming and J lost 5 bases, with 11 bases between them. CDR3 amino acids: CASSLDISRETQYF. Written as DNA, the CDR3 is TGTGCCAGCAGCTTAGACATCAGCCGGGAGACCCAGTACTTC. Full variable domain (missing parts from reference TRBV7-9 and TRBJ2-5): DTGVSQNPRHKITKRGQNVTFRCDPISEHNRLYWYRQTLGQGPEFLTYFQNEAQLEKSRLLSDRFSAERPKGSFSTLEIQRTEQGDSAMYLCASSLDISRETQYFGPGTRLLVL.

Only a few counts were recorded for this clonotype. One junction end does not reproduce the germline sequence, and a read error may be involved. The chain combines TRBV11-2 with TRBJ2-7; D perhaps matches TRBD1 (5 bases). Germline V lookup: CDR1 SGHAT, CDR2 FQNNGV. This CDR3 comprises 15 residues. The CDR3, as DNA: TGTGCCAGCAGCCCCCCCCAGGGTGACTCCTACGGGCAGTACTTC. It yields the protein CASSPPQGDSYGQYF.